Each of the 31 T cell receptor beta chains below was sequenced from the same sample in a study of shared T cell receptors in the human thymus. The table came from immunoSEQ multiplex PCR; TCRdb's copy has only in-frame clones and leaves some out. There are approximately 660,000 clones in the sample; roughly 88% occur only once, and approximately 0.011% lies in the top ten. The same specimen was also included in a second study, on human thymus T cells.

Specimen: thymocytes. Every receptor here comes from a boy in the first two years of life with a congenital heart defect.

The rearrangement joins TRBV11-3 to TRBJ2-3; 12 nucleotides agree with TRBD1. V lost 4 bases and J lost 2; bases outside the gene matches: 13. This CDR3 is built from 19 residues. CDR1 and CDR2 from the germline V gene are SGHNT and YENEEA. This CDR3 is CASSSTGTGGAWDTDTQYF. Here the CDR3 DNA reads TGTGCCAGCAGCTCCACCGGGACAGGGGGCGCTTGGGACACAGATACGCAGTATTTT.

The chain couples TRBV4-3 to TRBJ2-1; 10 bases line up with TRBD2. Germline V lookup: CDR1 LGHNA, CDR2 YSLEER. This CDR3 comprises 17 residues. The V segment lost 1 base and the J segment 7 bases; nucleotides outside the gene matches: 10. CDR3 sequence: CASSQVEGSGGQNEQFF. The CDR3 DNA sequence: TGCGCCAGCAGCCAAGTTGAGGGTAGCGGGGGGCAGAATGAGCAGTTCTTC.

The genes are TRBV11-2 and TRBJ2-7, with TRBD2 matching 16 bases. Trimming cost V 1 base and J 1 base; bases outside gene matches: 7. Germline CDR1 reads SGHAT; CDR2 reads FQNNGV. The CDR3 has 19 amino acids. CDR3 in amino acids: CASSLGPGLAGGGSYEQYF. The CDR3 DNA reads TGTGCCAGCAGCTTAGGCCCGGGACTAGCGGGAGGGGGATCCTACGAGCAGTACTTC.

The chain uses TRBV27 and TRBJ2-2, with D unresolved. V lost 6 bases to trimming and J lost 5 bases, with 16 bases between them. In germline, CDR1 is MNHEY, CDR2 SMNVEV (reference sequence). The CDR3 contains 15 residues. The CDR3 nucleotides read TGTGCCAGCAGCTCCCGGCCCTGGAGAACCGGGGAGCTGTTTTTT. It is translated as CASSSRPWRTGELFF.

The gene calls are TRBV5-1 and TRBJ2-7; D might be TRBD2 (5 bases). V lost 0 bases and J lost 4, with 14 bases in between. There are 15 residues in the CDR3. Looked up from germline, CDR1 is SGHRS and CDR2 is YFSETQ. CDR3 sequence (DNA): TGCGCCAGCAGCTTGGAGAGGGCAGCCCCATACGAGCAGTACTTC. Translation: CASSLERAAPYEQYF.

This chain links TRBV5-4 with TRBJ2-7, with 9 bases aligning to TRBD2. The CDR3 is 16 amino acids. The germline V gene encodes CDR1 SGHNT and CDR2 YYREEE (reference sequence). The V and J ends lost 2 bases and 4 bases, in that order; junction bases with no gene match: 10. The CDR3 is CASSLGREGLFYEQYF. DNA of the CDR3: TGTGCCAGCAGCTTAGGGCGGGAGGGCCTTTTTTACGAGCAGTACTTC.

The chain couples TRBV5-1 to TRBJ2-1; TRBD2 matches at 7 bases. The CDR3 is 15 amino acids. V shed 4 bases, J shed 3 bases, and the junction held 7 bases outside the gene matches. Per germline, CDR1 SGHRS and CDR2 YFSETQ. The CDR3 nucleotides are TGCGCCAGCAGCCCCCGGGACTACCTCTACAATGAGCAGTTCTTC. It codes for CASSPRDYLYNEQFF. The whole variable domain, remainder taken from reference TRBV5-1 and TRBJ2-1, is KAGVTQTPRYLIKTRGQQVTLSCSPISGHRSVSWYQQTPGQGLQFLFEYFSETQRNKGNFPGRFSGRQFSNSRSEMNVSTLELGDSALYLCASSPRDYLYNEQFFGPGTRLTVL.

The rearrangement joins TRBV7-2 to TRBJ2-5; 12 nucleotides match TRBD2. The CDR3 is 15 residues long. V trimming: 5 bases; J trimming: 3 bases; junction bases outside the gene matches: 4. CDR1 SGHTA and CDR2 FQGNSA come from the germline V gene. CDR3 sequence reads: CASSPLAGGEETQYF. The CDR3 DNA is TGTGCCAGCAGCCCCCTAGCGGGGGGGGAAGAGACCCAGTACTTC.

In DNA, the CDR3 is TGTGCCTGGAGTGTACTAGGAGGACAGGGGCACAATGAGCAGTTCTTC. It translates to CAWSVLGGQGHNEQFF. This rearrangement joins TRBV30 to TRBJ2-1, with 9 positions matching TRBD1. CDR1 is GTSNPN and CDR2 is SVGIG in the germline V gene (reference sequence). After removal of 0 bases from V and 5 bases from J, the junction contained 8 bases not matched to a gene. This CDR3 has 16 amino acids.

This rearrangement joins TRBV5-1 to TRBJ2-3; no clear D. This CDR3 is built from 18 residues. V was shortened by 0 bases and J by 0 bases, with 17 bases between the two germline ends. Germline values: CDR1 SGHRS, CDR2 YFSETQ. The CDR3, as DNA: TGCGCCAGCAGCTTGGCCTGGCTGGTCGATGCTAGCACAGATACGCAGTATTTT. Translated, it gives CASSLAWLVDASTDTQYF. Full variable domain (rest looked up from reference TRBV5-1 and TRBJ2-3): KAGVTQTPRYLIKTRGQQVTLSCSPISGHRSVSWYQQTPGQGLQFLFEYFSETQRNKGNFPGRFSGRQFSNSRSEMNVSTLELGDSALYLCASSLAWLVDASTDTQYFGPGTRLTVL.

This CDR3 is CASGPRGLAPHNEQFF. CDR3 nucleotide sequence: TGTGCCAGCGGACCTCGGGGCCTAGCGCCTCACAATGAGCAGTTCTTC. The chain employs TRBV13 and TRBJ2-1; D might be TRBD2 (6 bases). Trimming cost V 8 bases and J 5 bases, with 22 bases left between them. The V gene's germline CDR1 is PRHDT and CDR2 FYEKMQ (reference sequence). The CDR3 sequence is 16 residues long. Complete variable domain (other parts from reference TRBV13 and TRBJ2-1): AAGVIQSPRHLIKEKRETATLKCYPIPRHDTVYWYQQGPGQDPQFLISFYEKMQSDKGSIPDRFSAQQFSDYHSELNMSSLELGDSALYFCASGPRGLAPHNEQFFGPGTRLTVL.

This sequence joins TRBV6-1 and TRBJ2-7; 7 nucleotides match TRBD2. Germline assignment: CDR1 MNHNS and CDR2 SASEGT. J was trimmed by 7 bases and V by 6 bases; bases with no gene match: 12. The CDR3 contains 14 residues. The CDR3 spells CASSQSTREGEQYF. The CDR3 region has the DNA TGTGCCAGCAGCCAATCGACTAGGGAGGGGGAGCAGTACTTC.

The count of this clone is one. The chain is built from TRBV5-1 and TRBJ1-2; 7 nucleotides agree with TRBD1. Germline loops: CDR1 SGHRS, CDR2 YFSETQ. Trimming cost V 0 bases and J 9 bases; bases outside gene matches: 5. The CDR3 totals 13 residues. The CDR3, as DNA: TGCGCCAGCAGCTTGGGGACAGGCCTATGCTACACCTTC. This encodes CASSLGTGLCYTF.

This rearrangement joins TRBV7-9 to TRBJ1-1, with no clear D. Trimming cost V 3 bases and J 4 bases, with 12 bases left between them. The CDR3 contains 14 residues. Germline loops: CDR1 SEHNR, CDR2 FQNEAQ (reference sequence). The CDR3 here is CASSLGPLSTEAFF. The CDR3 bases are TGTGCCAGCAGCTTGGGCCCCCTGAGCACTGAAGCTTTCTTT. The variable domain in full, with the rest retrieved from reference TRBV7-9 and TRBJ1-1, is DTGVSQNPRHKITKRGQNVTFRCDPISEHNRLYWYRQTLGQGPEFLTYFQNEAQLEKSRLLSDRFSAERPKGSFSTLEIQRTEQGDSAMYLCASSLGPLSTEAFFGQGTRLTVV.

J is TRBJ2-7 and V is TRBV7-2; tentatively, D is TRBD1 (5 bases). The CDR3 is made up of 14 amino acids. V was shortened by 3 bases and J by 2 bases, with 11 bases between the two germline ends. The germline gives CDR1 SGHTA, CDR2 FQGNSA. CDR3 residues: CASSFPPGTYEQYF. Written as DNA, the CDR3 is TGTGCCAGCAGCTTCCCCCCAGGGACCTACGAGCAGTACTTC.

This clone was counted between two and nine times. The chain combines TRBV6-6 with TRBJ1-5; 8 bases agree with TRBD1. Germline lookup yields CDR1 MNHNY and CDR2 SVGAGI (reference sequence). This CDR3 comprises 14 residues. After removal of 5 bases from V and 1 base from J, the junction contained 1 base not matched to a gene. CDR3: CASSRTGSNQPQHF. CDR3 nucleotides: TGTGCCAGCAGTCGGACAGGGAGCAATCAGCCCCAGCATTTT.

The chain joins TRBV6-4 to TRBJ2-5, with D maybe TRBD2 (7 bases). CDR3 length: 13 residues. V was trimmed by 5 bases and J by 4 bases, leaving 11 bases between them. CDR1 is MRHNA and CDR2 is SNTAGT in the germline V gene. This CDR3 reads CASSTGGGETQYF. The CDR3 DNA sequence: TGTGCCAGCAGTACGGGGGGCGGAGAGACCCAGTACTTC.

This chain connects TRBV2 to TRBJ2-2, with D possibly being TRBD2 (5 bases). Germline V gene data show CDR1 as SNHLY and CDR2 as FYNNEI. The CDR3 is 17 residues long. V lost 1 base and J lost 1, with 13 bases in between. CDR3: CASSEGARVRNTGELFF. The CDR3 DNA reads as TGTGCCAGCAGTGAAGGGGCGCGGGTCCGGAACACCGGGGAGCTGTTTTTT.

This clone was seen just once. The chain is built from TRBV15 and TRBJ1-1; the match to TRBD1 covers 9 bases. J gave up 5 bases and V 7 bases, and 29 bases lay outside the gene matches. The CDR3 is 21 residues long. Germline V gene sequence: CDR1 LNHNV, CDR2 YYDKDF (reference sequence). CDR3 in DNA: TGTGCCACCACCCCGCCCACGAGTCTAAGATCGCAAGACAGGGGGGCAACTGAAGCTTTCTTT. Encoded protein: CATTPPTSLRSQDRGATEAFF.

This chain joins TRBV19 and TRBJ2-5, with 9 nucleotides matching TRBD2. This CDR3 comprises 16 residues. From germline, CDR1 is LNHDA and CDR2 SQIVND (reference sequence). Unmatched junction bases numbered 8, after V lost 1 base and J lost 5 bases. The CDR3: CASSIGAGGPIETQYF. CDR3 DNA: TGTGCCAGTAGTATAGGGGCGGGAGGGCCTATCGAGACCCAGTACTTC.

The chain uses TRBV28 and TRBJ1-1, with 9 positions matching TRBD1. This CDR3 comprises 14 residues. V lost 5 bases, J lost 5 bases, and 6 bases stayed unmatched. Looked up from germline, CDR1 is MDHEN and CDR2 is SYDVKM. In nucleotides, the CDR3 is TGTGCCAGCAGTAGGGACAGGGCTAGGACTGAAGCTTTCTTT. Its translation: CASSRDRARTEAFF.

The count of this clone is one. This chain's CDR3 is CASSPFEREDEQYF. The DNA of the CDR3 is TGTGCCAGCAGCCCGTTCGAGCGGGAGGACGAGCAGTACTTC. The chain joins TRBV11-2 to TRBJ2-7; 9 bases agree with TRBD2. V lost 5 bases and J lost 5; bases outside the gene matches: 7. CDR1 and CDR2 from the germline V gene are SGHAT and FQNNGV. The CDR3 length is 14 residues.

In this sample, this clone turned up once. V and J are TRBV4-3 and TRBJ2-7; 14 bases are a match to TRBD2. The V gene end was trimmed by 4 bases and the J gene end by 2 bases; junction bases not matched to a gene: 10. Germline values: CDR1 LGHNA, CDR2 YSLEER. This CDR3 comprises 18 residues. CDR3 residues: CASSLWTSGRPRPYEQYF. The CDR3 DNA follows: TGCGCCAGCAGCCTCTGGACTAGCGGGAGGCCAAGACCCTACGAGCAGTACTTC.

CDR3 nucleotides: TGTGCCAGCAGCTTCGGGGATCCCAAGGAGCAGTACTTC. This translates into CASSFGDPKEQYF. This chain connects TRBV7-9 to TRBJ2-7, with D possibly TRBD2 on 5 matching bases. The CDR3 length is 13 residues. CDR1 is SEHNR, CDR2 FQNEAQ, per germline (reference sequence). V lost 3 bases, J lost 7 bases, and 13 bases lay in between.

The gene calls are TRBV10-2 and TRBJ2-1; perhaps TRBD1 as D (6 bases). The CDR3 is 16 amino acids. CDR1 is WSHSY, CDR2 SAAADI, per germline. Trimming took off 6 bases at V and 2 bases at J, with 17 bases between the two ends. CDR3 coding DNA: TGCGCCAGCAGCTTACTACGACAGGAACCCTACAATGAGCAGTTCTTC. Its protein product is CASSLLRQEPYNEQFF.

The genes are TRBV5-6 and TRBJ2-3; TRBD1 matches 8 bases. V dropped 5 bases and J dropped 4; count of bases not matched to a gene: 12. Per the germline V gene, CDR1 is SGHDT and CDR2 is YYEEEE. This CDR3 is 16 amino acids long. The CDR3 sequence is CASRAGGTGDSDTQYF. The CDR3 DNA reads as TGTGCCAGCAGGGCCGGTGGGACAGGAGACTCAGATACGCAGTATTTT.

The chain couples TRBV2 to TRBJ1-4; 9 nucleotides agree with TRBD1. V lost 5 bases to trimming and J lost 0 bases; unmatched junction nucleotides: 1. The CDR3 loop spans 15 amino acids. The germline gives CDR1 SNHLY, CDR2 FYNNEI. The CDR3 region is CASSWTGATNEKLFF. In DNA, the CDR3 is TGTGCCAGCAGTTGGACAGGGGCAACTAATGAAAAACTGTTTTTT.

This chain joins TRBV27 and TRBJ2-1, with 8 bases matching TRBD1. The germline V gene encodes CDR1 MNHEY and CDR2 SMNVEV (reference sequence). This CDR3 region has 14 residues. Trimming at V came to 5 bases and at J to 8 bases, leaving 8 bases not matched to a gene. CDR3 nucleotide sequence: TGTGCCAGCAGTAACCGGACAGGGCACTATGAGCAGTTCTTC. It is translated as CASSNRTGHYEQFF.

CDR3 loop: CASSYHRGLAGLKQFF. CDR3 coding DNA: TGTGCCAGCAGTTACCACAGGGGACTAGCGGGACTGAAGCAGTTCTTC. The chain employs TRBV6-5 and TRBJ2-1, with 13 bases fitting TRBD2. The CDR3 length is 16 residues. V lost 2 bases to trimming and J lost 11 bases; unmatched junction nucleotides: 9. CDR1 is MNHEY and CDR2 is SVGAGI in the germline V gene.

The J gene is TRBJ1-1, the V gene TRBV6-5, with D maybe TRBD1 (6 bases). The CDR3 length is 12 residues. V was pared by 5 bases and J by 5 bases, with 9 bases between. Germline CDR1 and CDR2: MNHEY and SVGAGI. Written as DNA, the CDR3 is TGTGCCAGCAGTGGCAGGGGTACTGAAGCTTTCTTT. Translating gives CASSGRGTEAFF.

The chain couples TRBV6-6 to TRBJ1-5; D gene uncertain. Trimming took off 6 bases at V and 5 bases at J, with 8 bases between the two ends. CDR3 length: 12 residues. The V gene's germline CDR1 is MNHNY and CDR2 SVGAGI (reference sequence). CDR3 sequence: CASSFVDQPQHF. The CDR3 coding sequence is TGTGCCAGCAGCTTCGTAGATCAGCCCCAGCATTTT.